This record looks at one TCR beta chain sequence and its context. Its antigen remains unknown. Each CDR3 protein is one row after TCRdb ran MiXCR on the 5' RACE reads. The sample yields around 200,000 distinct CDR3 sequences, about a tenth seen once. This entry belongs to a study of identical twins. Overall study findings and caveats: Cord blood beta clonotypes present at high abundance carried fewer insertions; no such pattern appeared in memory repertoires.

V lost 7 bases and J 7 bases, leaving 21 bases between the germline ends. The CDR3 runs to 14 residues. The germline V gene has CDR1 SGHRS and CDR2 YFSETQ. Sequencing was done on a sample of memory (CD45RO+) T cells sorted from blood. The receptor's source is a woman aged 18-35 years in good health. This sequence joins TRBV5-1 and TRBJ2-7; D is perhaps TRBD2 (6 bases). The CDR3 region has the DNA TGCGCCAGCGGGATAGCGGACCGTTCGGGAGAGCAGTACTTC. As protein: CASGIADRSGEQYF.